This T cell receptor (beta chain) was observed in a study of blood T cell repertoires in COVID-19. Turning to the study itself: Sites in the United States, Italy and Spain provided acute and convalescent COVID-19 samples. Sample material is recorded as cDNA or gDNA derived from T cells, B-cell-depleted T cells, or PBMCs.

Original data processing: Cell counts per sample came from amplifying reference gene primers. Clones were sequenced by immunoSEQ multiplex PCR, and TCRdb holds only the in-frame ones, with some missing. V and J calls plus clone size are reproduced from that table; the DNA served to infer D and trimming. The repertoire has about 250,000 clones, roughly 86% of them found once; the top ten carry 1.5% to 2%. Trimming stripped 0 bases from V and 4 bases from J, with 13 bases between. The CDR3 runs to 15 residues. Germline V gives CDR1 SGHNT, CDR2 YYREEE (reference sequence). The TCR comes from a woman aged 60-75 years who had recovered from COVID-19. The V gene is TRBV5-4, the J gene TRBJ2-5, with D maybe TRBD1 (5 bases). Sequencing was performed on peripheral blood. The chain's CDR3 is CASSLVQGNRETQYF. The CDR3 DNA is TGTGCCAGCAGCTTGGTTCAGGGTAACAGAGAGACCCAGTACTTC.